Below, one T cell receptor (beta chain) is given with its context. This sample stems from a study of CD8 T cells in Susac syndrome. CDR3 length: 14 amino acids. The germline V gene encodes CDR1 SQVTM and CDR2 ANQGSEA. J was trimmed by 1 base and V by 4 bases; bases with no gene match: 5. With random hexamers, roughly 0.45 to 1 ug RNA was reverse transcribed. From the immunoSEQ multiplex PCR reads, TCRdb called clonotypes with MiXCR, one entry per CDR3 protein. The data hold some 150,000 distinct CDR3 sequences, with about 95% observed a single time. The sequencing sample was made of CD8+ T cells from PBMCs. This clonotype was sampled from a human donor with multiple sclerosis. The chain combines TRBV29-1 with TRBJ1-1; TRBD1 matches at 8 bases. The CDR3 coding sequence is TGCAGCGTTGTCCCAGGGGGCGGGAACACTGAAGCTTTCTTT. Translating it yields CSVVPGGGNTEAFF. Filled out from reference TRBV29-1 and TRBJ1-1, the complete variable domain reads SAVISQKPSRDICQRGTSLTIQCQVDSQVTMMFWYRQQPGQSLTLIATANQGSEATYESGFVIDKFPISRPNLTFSTLTVSNMSPEDSSIYLCSVVPGGGNTEAFFGQGTRLTVV.